This T cell receptor (beta chain) was documented in a study of immune evolution from preneoplasia to lung adenocarcinoma (dated by TCRdb to the early 2020s). Broadly, across the study: No AAH lesions showed HLA loss of heterozygosity, compared with roughly 7% of AIS, 15% of MIA and around a third of ADC lesions. According to the study, about 100 samples were used for TCR sequencing. Sample size was based on specimen availability rather than a prior power calculation. The immune data were integrated with whole exome sequencing and methylation data from the same cohort of nodules. The overall cohort comprised approximately 53 patients with pulmonary nodules who underwent surgical resection. Resected precursor lesions (AAH, AIS, MIA) and invasive adenocarcinomas were compared against paired morphologically normal lung tissue. Class I HLA alleles were inferred from exome data with POLYSOLVER, and allele-specific HLA loss was detected with LOHHLA. Immune contexture across lung adenocarcinoma precursors and invasive adenocarcinoma was profiled using immune gene expression, TCR sequencing and multiplex immunofluorescence. The TCR sequencing data were obtained from 51 patients. The paper's findings and limits, for the study overall: Normal lung showed the highest clonality, whereas later-stage lesions appeared to have higher T cell density and diversity but lower clonality. Because all patients were from Japan and China, applicability to Western populations was uncertain. Findings were based on association rather than direct causation; larger cohorts with long-term follow-up and longitudinal biopsies were deemed needed. KRAS-mutant nodules showed the highest T cell clonality compared with EGFR-mutant or double wild-type lesions. The highest top T cell clone frequencies were observed in normal lung, and a progressive decrease in top T cell clone frequencies appeared to occur from AAH through AIS, MIA and invasive adenocarcinoma.

Relative to germline, V is missing 5 bases and J is missing 4 bases, with 7 bases of the junction outside any gene match. The CDR3 numbers 14 residues from cysteine through phenylalanine. This entry keeps only the CDR3 DNA: 42 bases, framed from base 1. CDR1 and CDR2 were assigned from the germline V gene (reference sequence) as MNHNY and SVGAGI. The immunoSEQ hsTCRbeta Kit was used to sequence TCR beta CDR3 regions from DNA. Concerning the study's data processing: TCR sequencing data were analysed with the ImmunoSEQ Analyzer. T cell clonality was defined as 1 minus Pielou's evenness, calculated on productive rearrangements. The inverse Simpson index, applied to productive templates, was used to measure T cell diversity. T cell density was defined as TCR beta template counts normalized to usable DNA, with usable DNA estimated by amplifying and sequencing housekeeping genes. Two-sided Kruskal-Wallis tests were used to compare TCR metrics between histologic stages. Imported from immuneACCESS, the table was reduced by TCRdb to in-frame sequences with V and J called. These copies leave out some clones; in studies compared against another copy, an unresolved V gene accounts for under half, and the cause of the remainder is not known. V and J calls and clone size are given by that table; D and trimming were obtained from the DNA. This sample gives about 6,300 clones in total; around four fifths of them show up just once. Of the sample, around 2.7% falls within the top ten clones.

The patients had resection in Japan or China between 2014 and 2017. Two lung cancer pathologists independently reviewed H&E slides to confirm the histologic diagnosis of every case. Macro-dissection after pathologic assessment enriched premalignant or tumor cells for nucleic acid extraction. FFPE tissue was used for DNA isolation with the AllPrep DNA/RNA FFPE Kit. Of note for this clone: This receptor's antigen is unknown. Per-base quality was not reported, and no clone a single base away is much larger than it.

The rearranged segments are TRBV6-6 and TRBJ2-7, with 8 bases aligning to TRBD1. This sequence originates from a donor at least 70 years old with lung adenocarcinoma. Sequencing input: FFPE lung adenocarcinoma in situ tissue. The cell subset or site label here, explained by the study, means: preinvasive adenocarcinoma in situ (AIS). The bases read TGTGCCAGCAGTGACAACAGGGGGATGTACGAGCAGTACTTC. Translated, this gives CASSDNRGMYEQYF.